These T cell receptor beta chains were read from a single sample in a study of PD-1 blockade in classical Hodgkin lymphoma. TCRdb's copy holds only in-frame clones and misses some; the assay was immunoSEQ multiplex PCR. The sample carries 43,000 or so clones, approximately 70% recorded once. Specimen: peripheral blood mononuclear cells (PBMCs), collected at baseline. Source of these receptors: a human donor with classical Hodgkin lymphoma. The CDR3 runs from the conserved cysteine through the conserved F or W. D genes are given only for firm matches. Only part of the rows carry a size: once, few, many, or a class if the clone is expanded.

CDR3aa	CDR3nt	j_gene	abundance	v_gene	d_gene
CASSQGTEAFF	TGTGCCAGCAGTCAGGGGACTGAAGCTTTCTTT	TRBJ1-1	.	TRBV28	.
CASSSVATESGNTIYF	TGTGCCAGCAGTTCCGTCGCTACAGAATCTGGAAACACCATATATTTT	TRBJ1-3	.	TRBV28	.
CASSSPEGETNEKLFF	TGTGCCAGCAGCTCACCCGAGGGGGAAACTAATGAAAAACTGTTTTTT	TRBJ1-4	few	TRBV7-9	.
CASSTGTLTYNEQFF	TGCGCCAGCAGCACCGGGACGCTTACCTACAATGAGCAGTTCTTC	TRBJ2-1	.	TRBV5-1	.
CASSETGAREQYF	TGTGCCAGCAGTGAGACAGGGGCTAGGGAGCAGTACTTC	TRBJ2-7	.	TRBV6-1	TRBD1
CASSSSPGGTYEQYF	TGTGCCAGCAGCTCATCCCCAGGAGGGACCTACGAGCAGTACTTC	TRBJ2-7	.	TRBV11-3	.
CASSSDIRPEAFF	TGTGCCAGCTCGAGTGACATCCGCCCTGAAGCTTTCTTT	TRBJ1-1	.	TRBV18	.
CASSLRAYRGNTEAFF	TGTGCCAGCAGCTTAAGAGCCTACAGGGGGAACACTGAAGCTTTCTTT	TRBJ1-1	.	TRBV7-8	TRBD1
CASSLGWGAGATNEKLFF	TGTGCCAGCAGCTTAGGTTGGGGGGCGGGAGCAACTAATGAAAAACTGTTTTTT	TRBJ1-4	.	TRBV11-3	.
CASSLVSREQYF	TGTGCCAGCAGCTTAGTGTCTCGGGAGCAGTACTTC	TRBJ2-7	.	TRBV11-2	.
CASSLGQGADLGGYTF	TGCGCCAGCAGCTTGGGGCAGGGGGCGGATTTGGGCGGCTACACCTTC	TRBJ1-2	.	TRBV5-1	TRBD1
CASSPSGLNEQFF	TGTGCCAGCTCCCCTAGCGGGTTGAATGAGCAGTTCTTC	TRBJ2-1	.	TRBV2	TRBD2
CASSPLQGNTEAFF	TGTGCCAGCAGCCCCCTACAGGGGAACACTGAAGCTTTCTTT	TRBJ1-1	.	TRBV7-6	.
CASIPYRGLDTEAFF	TGTGCCAGCATCCCATACAGGGGGTTGGACACTGAAGCTTTCTTT	TRBJ1-1	.	TRBV9	TRBD1
CAWSGIHSNQPQHF	TGTGCCTGGAGTGGAATCCATAGCAATCAGCCCCAGCATTTT	TRBJ1-5	.	TRBV30	.
CASSSGQSRTGELFF	TGTGCCAGCAGCTCAGGACAGTCCCGAACCGGGGAGCTGTTTTTT	TRBJ2-2	once	TRBV7-3	.
CASSAPGQGAYEQYF	TGTGCCAGCAGCGCCCCTGGACAGGGGGCCTACGAGCAGTACTTC	TRBJ2-7	.	TRBV7-9	TRBD1
CASSSAWGVGGYTF	TGTGCCAGCAGCTCTGCCTGGGGTGTAGGTGGCTACACCTTC	TRBJ1-2	.	TRBV11-2	.
CATSRDPRSEAFF	TGTGCCACCAGCAGAGATCCGAGAAGTGAAGCTTTCTTT	TRBJ1-1	.	TRBV15	.
CASSPWMDSGNTIYF	TGTGCCAGCAGCCCCTGGATGGACTCTGGAAACACCATATATTTT	TRBJ1-3	.	TRBV27	.
CASSLGDLPDTQYF	TGCGCCAGCAGCTTGGGGGACCTCCCAGATACGCAGTATTTT	TRBJ2-3	once	TRBV5-1	.
CAWRPGRLNEQYF	TGTGCCTGGAGACCGGGACGGCTTAACGAGCAGTACTTC	TRBJ2-7	.	TRBV30	.
CASSPYGGVNTEAFF	TGTGCCAGCAGTCCCTATGGCGGAGTGAACACTGAAGCTTTCTTT	TRBJ1-1	once	TRBV28	.
CASSVAGASNYGYTF	TGTGCCAGCAGCGTGGCGGGGGCATCTAACTATGGCTACACCTTC	TRBJ1-2	.	TRBV9	.
CSVGWDEQFF	TGCAGCGTTGGGTGGGATGAGCAGTTCTTC	TRBJ2-1	.	TRBV29-1	.
CASSFQPPAGVSSYEQYF	TGCGCCAGCAGCTTCCAGCCTCCAGCGGGTGTTAGCTCCTACGAGCAGTACTTC	TRBJ2-7	.	TRBV4-1	.
CASSPRNVRLNTEAFF	TGTGCCAGTAGTCCCCGGAACGTTAGGCTGAACACTGAAGCTTTCTTT	TRBJ1-1	once	TRBV19	.
CASSFLPRSENTIYF	TGTGCCAGCAGTTTCCTTCCTAGGAGTGAAAACACCATATATTTT	TRBJ1-3	.	TRBV27	.
CASSPDSRQPQHF	TGTGCCAGCTCACCAGATAGTAGGCAGCCCCAGCATTTT	TRBJ1-5	few	TRBV18	.
CASSGDWSNQPQHF	TGTGCCAGCAGCGGGGACTGGAGCAATCAGCCCCAGCATTTT	TRBJ1-5	.	TRBV9	.
CASREGVSNQPQHF	TGCGCCAGCAGAGAGGGGGTAAGCAATCAGCCCCAGCATTTT	TRBJ1-5	.	TRBV5-1	.